A single T cell receptor beta chain is shown here with its context. Antigen unknown. These data are taken from a study of OX40 agonist ivuxolimab in advanced cancers. Study overall: Administration of intravenous ivuxolimab to patients occurred every 2 weeks at 0.01 to 10 mg/kg. Dose-escalation patients were diagnosed with hepatocellular carcinoma, melanoma, renal cell cancer or head and neck cancer.

General study findings and limits: The antigen specificity of the peripheral T cells (those that were expanded) was not determined.

The CDR3 is 13 amino acids. Trimming stripped 3 bases from V and 2 bases from J, with 7 bases between. The germline V gene has CDR1 SNHLY and CDR2 FYNNEI. TCRdb keeps only in-frame clones here, not all; method: immunoSEQ multiplex PCR. The table includes 82,000 or so clones, roughly 92% detected once. The sequencing here drew on CD4+ or CD8+ T cells sorted from blood, taken in a trial of the OX40 agonist ivuxolimab. The chain joins TRBV2 to TRBJ1-2; possibly TRBD1 for D (6 bases). The sequence came from an adult with an advanced solid tumor such as melanoma, head and neck, liver or kidney cancer. In DNA, the CDR3 is TGTGCCAGCAGTGAGACAGGAAACTATGGCTACACCTTC. Protein product: CASSETGNYGYTF.